One and the same sample provided the 5 T cell receptor beta chains below, sequenced in a study of T cells in Graves' hyperthyroidism and ophthalmopathy. TCR beta CDR3 regions were amplified from RNA. In the first-round RT-PCR of the TCR CDR3, the HTBI primer set was used. Via MiXCR, TCRdb re-called the multiplex PCR reads, giving one row per CDR3 protein. The sample has some 270,000 distinct CDR3 sequences; approximately 25% are singletons. The sequencing input was blood. The receptors stem from a woman in her thirties or forties with Graves' ophthalmopathy.

This clonotype occurred many times. This chain links TRBV5-1 with TRBJ2-2; 7 bases are a match to TRBD1. Germline V CDR1 and CDR2: SGHRS, YFSETQ. Trimming cost V 5 bases and J 6 bases; bases outside gene matches: 13. The CDR3 totals 16 residues. The CDR3 region has the DNA TGCGCCAGCAGACAGGGTATTCTCCAGGGGGCCGGGGAGCTGTTTTTT. This gives the protein CASRQGILQGAGELFF.

This clonotype appeared many times. The chain links TRBV28 to TRBJ1-2; 7 nucleotides match TRBD1. The CDR3 length is 15 residues. Unmatched junction bases numbered 11, after V lost 4 bases and J lost 6 bases. The germline V gene has CDR1 MDHEN and CDR2 SYDVKM. For the CDR3, the DNA is TGTGCCAGCAGTTCCCCCCAGGACAGGCGCAATGGCTACACCTTC. It yields the protein CASSSPQDRRNGYTF.

The rearrangement joins TRBV6-1 to TRBJ2-2; D might be TRBD1 or TRBD2, each matching 5 bases. Trimming left V 9 bases short and J 6 bases short, with 20 bases between. This CDR3 spans 15 amino acids. In germline, CDR1 is MNHNS, CDR2 SASEGT. The DNA of the CDR3 is TGTGCCAGTATTGAGGGGTGGCGGGTATCCGGGGAGCTGTTTTTT. This codes for CASIEGWRVSGELFF.

This clonotype has a count of ten or more. This chain connects TRBV29-1 to TRBJ2-7; possible D gene TRBD2, 6 bases. CDR3 length equals 12 residues. V shed 7 bases and J shed 7 bases, with 17 bases lying between them. From germline, CDR1 is SQVTM and CDR2 ANQGSEA. The chain's CDR3 is CSARGLFDEQYF. DNA for the CDR3: TGCAGCGCAAGGGGACTGTTTGATGAGCAGTACTTC.

Ten or more counts support this clonotype. The chain couples TRBV7-9 to TRBJ2-2; D ambiguous. V was clipped by 1 base and J by 3 bases, with 6 bases between them. CDR1 and CDR2 from the germline V gene are SEHNR and FQNEAQ (reference sequence). The CDR3 extends over 14 amino acids. The CDR3 DNA is TGTGCCAGCAGCTTAGTGCGGTACACCGGGGAGCTGTTTTTT. The encoded protein is CASSLVRYTGELFF.